The clone carrying this TCR beta chain turned up a few times. The antigen is not known. The data were obtained in a study of blood T cells in healthy people across ages. Study-wide findings and caveats: PBMCs left unsorted prevented a conclusive naive versus antigen-experienced comparison.

It was with a sample-barcoded 5' primer and a J-beta primer mix that a second PCR of roughly 7 to 12 cycles was run. In TCRdb, the 5' RACE reads were re-called with MiXCR into one record per CDR3 protein. The table lists about 670,000 distinct CDR3 sequences, over 40% of them singletons. Germline V gene data show CDR1 as DFQATT and CDR2 as SNEGSKA (reference sequence). The CDR3 totals 15 residues. Sequenced sample: blood. This chain links TRBV20-1 with TRBJ2-1, with 8 bases identical to TRBD2. The better agreement between TRBJ2-7 and the DNA end casts doubt on the J call. The source of this sequence is an elderly man in good health. The DNA of the CDR3 is TGCAGTGCTAGATCGGGGGGGCCGTCCTACAATGAGCAGTACTTC. It specifies CSARSGGPSYNEQYF.